At least ten counts were recorded for the clone carrying this T cell receptor (beta chain). Antigen: not known. TCRdb used MiXCR to reprocess the reads, holding one entry per CDR3 protein. In the table there are about 500,000 distinct CDR3 sequences, 30% to 40% of which are singletons. Trimming took off 0 bases at V and 11 bases at J, with 9 bases between the two ends. Per germline, CDR1 SGHTA and CDR2 FQGNSA. The CDR3 is made up of 12 amino acids. The data originate from a study of T cell repertoires in cytomegalovirus infection. As for the study in general: Both a matching HLA type and CMV infection were indicated by public TCR beta signatures.

Study-level results: Dominating the ex vivo response were HLA-C-restricted CMV-specific TCR beta clonotypes.

This chain connects TRBV7-2 to TRBJ2-3, with D unresolved. Material: cultured PBMCs, obtained from culture after CMV antigen stimulation. The source is a human donor in good health (CMV status not recorded). Some clones in this sample may be carry-over from other donors' samples. DNA for the CDR3: TGTGCCAGCAGCTTAGCGGGCCGGATGCAGTATTTT. Protein sequence: CASSLAGRMQYF.